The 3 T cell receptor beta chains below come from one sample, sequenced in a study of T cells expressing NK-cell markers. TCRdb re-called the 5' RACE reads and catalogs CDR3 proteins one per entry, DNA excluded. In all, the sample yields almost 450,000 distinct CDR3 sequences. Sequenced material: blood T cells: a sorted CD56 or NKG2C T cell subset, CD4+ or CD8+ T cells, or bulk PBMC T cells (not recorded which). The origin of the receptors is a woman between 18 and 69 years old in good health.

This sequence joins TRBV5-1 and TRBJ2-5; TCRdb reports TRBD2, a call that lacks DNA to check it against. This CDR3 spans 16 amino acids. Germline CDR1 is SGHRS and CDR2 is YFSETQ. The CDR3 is CASSLGGTSGKETQYF.

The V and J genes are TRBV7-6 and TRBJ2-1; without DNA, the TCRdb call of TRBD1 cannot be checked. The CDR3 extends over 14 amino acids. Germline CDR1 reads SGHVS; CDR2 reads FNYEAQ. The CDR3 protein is CASTQGDLYNEQFF.

CDR3 loop: CASSVRTGYNSPLHF. The genes are TRBV9 and TRBJ1-6. This CDR3 comprises 15 residues. Per the germline V gene, CDR1 is SGDLS and CDR2 is YYNGEE.